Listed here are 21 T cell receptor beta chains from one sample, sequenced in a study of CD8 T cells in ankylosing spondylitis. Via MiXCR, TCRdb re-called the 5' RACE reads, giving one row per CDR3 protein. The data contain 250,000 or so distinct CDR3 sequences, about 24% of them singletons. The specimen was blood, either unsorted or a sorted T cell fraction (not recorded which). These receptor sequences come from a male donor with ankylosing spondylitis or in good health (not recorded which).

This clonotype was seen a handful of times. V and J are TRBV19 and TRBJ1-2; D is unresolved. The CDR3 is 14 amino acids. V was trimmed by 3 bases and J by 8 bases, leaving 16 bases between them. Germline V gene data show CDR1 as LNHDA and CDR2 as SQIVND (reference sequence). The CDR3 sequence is CASSIPDSFRGYTF. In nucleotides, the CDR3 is TGTGCCAGTAGTATCCCGGACTCTTTTCGGGGCTACACCTTC.

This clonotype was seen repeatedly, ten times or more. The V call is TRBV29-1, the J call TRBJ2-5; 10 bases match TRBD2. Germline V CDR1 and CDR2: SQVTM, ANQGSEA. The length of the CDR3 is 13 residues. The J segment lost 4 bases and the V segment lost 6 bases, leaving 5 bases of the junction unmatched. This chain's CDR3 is CSVLTSGAETQYF. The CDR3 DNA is TGCAGCGTCCTTACTAGCGGGGCAGAGACCCAGTACTTC.

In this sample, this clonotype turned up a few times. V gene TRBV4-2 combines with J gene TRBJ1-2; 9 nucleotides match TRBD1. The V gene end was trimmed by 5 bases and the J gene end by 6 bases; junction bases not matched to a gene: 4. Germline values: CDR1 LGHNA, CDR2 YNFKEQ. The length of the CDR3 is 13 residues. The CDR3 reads CASSLTGGDGYTF. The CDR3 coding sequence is TGTGCCAGCAGCTTAACAGGGGGCGATGGCTACACCTTC.

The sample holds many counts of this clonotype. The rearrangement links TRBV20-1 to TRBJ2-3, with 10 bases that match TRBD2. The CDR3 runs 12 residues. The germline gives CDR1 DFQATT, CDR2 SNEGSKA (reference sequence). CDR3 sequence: CRGTSGTDTQYF. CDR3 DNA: TGCAGGGGGACTAGCGGCACAGATACGCAGTATTTT.

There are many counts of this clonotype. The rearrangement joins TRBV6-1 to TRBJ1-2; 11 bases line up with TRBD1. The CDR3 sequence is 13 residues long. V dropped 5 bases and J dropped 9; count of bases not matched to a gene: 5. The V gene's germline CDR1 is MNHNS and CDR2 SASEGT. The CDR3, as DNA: TGTGCCAGCAGTACCGGACAGGGGGCCCGCTACACCTTC. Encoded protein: CASSTGQGARYTF.

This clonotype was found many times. The CDR3 is CSARDSGGIRNEQFF. As DNA, the CDR3 is TGCAGTGCTAGAGATAGCGGGGGGATTCGCAATGAGCAGTTCTTC. This chain joins TRBV20-1 and TRBJ2-1, with 10 bases lining up with TRBD2. V was pared by 0 bases and J by 6 bases, with 5 bases of the junction left unmatched. The CDR3 is made up of 15 amino acids. In germline, CDR1 is DFQATT, CDR2 SNEGSKA (reference sequence).

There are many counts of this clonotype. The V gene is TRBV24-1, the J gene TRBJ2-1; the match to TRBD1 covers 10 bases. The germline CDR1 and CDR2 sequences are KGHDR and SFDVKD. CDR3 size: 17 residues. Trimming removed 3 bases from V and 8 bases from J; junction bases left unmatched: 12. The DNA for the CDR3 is TGTGCCACCAGTGATCCGAGGCCCCGGGACAGGGGCGATGAGCAGTTCTTC. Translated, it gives CATSDPRPRDRGDEQFF.

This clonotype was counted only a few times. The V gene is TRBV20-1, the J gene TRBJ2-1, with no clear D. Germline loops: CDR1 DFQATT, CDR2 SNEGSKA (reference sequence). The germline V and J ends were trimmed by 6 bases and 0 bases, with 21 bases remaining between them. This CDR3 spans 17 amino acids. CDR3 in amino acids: CSATVGWGSRSYNEQFF. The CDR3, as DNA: TGCAGTGCCACAGTCGGATGGGGATCGCGCTCCTACAATGAGCAGTTCTTC.

This CDR3 reads CSAVRTAVLTF. For the CDR3, the DNA is TGCAGTGCGGTGAGAACGGCCGTTCTCACCTTC. The chain uses TRBV20-1 and TRBJ1-2; D remains unclear. V lost 6 bases, J lost 13 bases, and 18 bases lay in between. There are 11 residues in the CDR3. The germline V gene has CDR1 DFQATT and CDR2 SNEGSKA (reference sequence).

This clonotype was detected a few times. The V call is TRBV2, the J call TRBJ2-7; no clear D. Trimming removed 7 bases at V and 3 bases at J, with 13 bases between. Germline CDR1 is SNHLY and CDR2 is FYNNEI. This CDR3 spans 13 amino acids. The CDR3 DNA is TGTGCCAGCATTCGTGGGGAAGACTACGAGCAGTACTTC. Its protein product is CASIRGEDYEQYF.

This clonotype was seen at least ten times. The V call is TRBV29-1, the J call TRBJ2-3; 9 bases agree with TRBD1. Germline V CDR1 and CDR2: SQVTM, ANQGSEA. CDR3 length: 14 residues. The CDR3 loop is CSATRTGGTDTQYF. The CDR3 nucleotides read TGCAGTGCTACCAGGACAGGGGGCACAGATACGCAGTATTTT.

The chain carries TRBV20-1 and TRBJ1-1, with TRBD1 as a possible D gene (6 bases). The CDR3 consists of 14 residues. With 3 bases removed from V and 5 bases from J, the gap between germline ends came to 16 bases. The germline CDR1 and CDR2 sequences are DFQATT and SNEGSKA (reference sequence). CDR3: CSARISTGVTEAFF. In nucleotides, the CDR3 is TGCAGTGCTAGGATTTCGACAGGCGTAACTGAAGCTTTCTTT.

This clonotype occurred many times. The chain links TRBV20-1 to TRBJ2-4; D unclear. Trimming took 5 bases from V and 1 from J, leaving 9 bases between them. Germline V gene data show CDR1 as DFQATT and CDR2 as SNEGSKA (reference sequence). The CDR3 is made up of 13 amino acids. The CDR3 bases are TGCAGTGCTCGGAAGGAGGCCAAAAACATTCAGTACTTC. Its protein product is CSARKEAKNIQYF.

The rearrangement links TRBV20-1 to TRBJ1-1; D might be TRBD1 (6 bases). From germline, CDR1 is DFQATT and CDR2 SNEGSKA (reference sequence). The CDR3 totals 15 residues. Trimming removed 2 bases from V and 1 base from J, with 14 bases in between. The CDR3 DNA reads TGCAGTGCTAGAAAATCGGGACACAAGAACACTGAAGCTTTCTTT. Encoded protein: CSARKSGHKNTEAFF.

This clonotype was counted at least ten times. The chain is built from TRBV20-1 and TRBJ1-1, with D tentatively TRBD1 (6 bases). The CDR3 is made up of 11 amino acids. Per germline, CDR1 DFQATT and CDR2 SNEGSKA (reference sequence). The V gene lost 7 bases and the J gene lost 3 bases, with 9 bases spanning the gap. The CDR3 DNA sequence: TGCAGTGTACGGGGGCACACTGAAGCTTTCTTT. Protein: CSVRGHTEAFF.

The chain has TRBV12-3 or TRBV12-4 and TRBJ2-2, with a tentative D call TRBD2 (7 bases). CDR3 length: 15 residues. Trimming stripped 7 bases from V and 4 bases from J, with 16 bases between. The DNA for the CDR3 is TGTGCCAGCACCCGGGGGGCGGCGGGCACCGGGGAGCTGTTTTTT. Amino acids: CASTRGAAGTGELFF.

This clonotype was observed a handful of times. This chain's CDR3 is CASSQGSNQPQHF. CDR3 nucleotide sequence: TGTGCCAGCTCACAGGGTAGCAATCAGCCCCAGCATTTT. The V call is TRBV18, the J call TRBJ1-5; D remains ambiguous. The germline V and J ends were trimmed by 4 bases and 0 bases, with 4 bases remaining between them. This CDR3 spans 13 amino acids. Germline V gives CDR1 KGHSH, CDR2 LQKENI. The full variable domain, in which reference TRBV18 and TRBJ1-5 provide the parts outside the CDR3, is NAGVMQNPRHLVRRRGQEARLRCSPMKGHSHVYWYRQLPEEGLKFMVYLQKENIIDESGMPKERFSAEFPKEGPSILRIQQVVRGDSAAYFCASSQGSNQPQHFGDGTRLSIL.

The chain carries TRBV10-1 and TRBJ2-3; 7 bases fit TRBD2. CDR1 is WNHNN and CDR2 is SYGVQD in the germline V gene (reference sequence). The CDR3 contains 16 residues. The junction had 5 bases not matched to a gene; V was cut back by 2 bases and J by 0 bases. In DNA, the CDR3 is TGCGCCAGCAGTGAGGGGACTAAAACTAGCACAGATACGCAGTATTTT. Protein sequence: CASSEGTKTSTDTQYF.

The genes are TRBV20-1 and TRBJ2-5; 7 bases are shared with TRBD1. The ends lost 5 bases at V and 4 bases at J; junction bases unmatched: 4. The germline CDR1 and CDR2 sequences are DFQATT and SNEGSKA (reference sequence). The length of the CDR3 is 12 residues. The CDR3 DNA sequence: TGCAGTGCTTGGGACAGTGGAGAGACCCAGTACTTC. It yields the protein CSAWDSGETQYF.

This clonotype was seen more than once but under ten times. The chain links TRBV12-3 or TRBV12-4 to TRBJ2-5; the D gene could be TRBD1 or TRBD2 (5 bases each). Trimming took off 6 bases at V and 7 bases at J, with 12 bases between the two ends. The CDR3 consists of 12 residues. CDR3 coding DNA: TGTGCCAGCAGGCAGGGAGATGTGACCCAGTACTTC. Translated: CASRQGDVTQYF.

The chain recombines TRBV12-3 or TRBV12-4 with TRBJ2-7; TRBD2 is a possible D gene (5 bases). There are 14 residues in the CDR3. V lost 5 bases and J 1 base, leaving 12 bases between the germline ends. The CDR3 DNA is TGTGCCAGCAGTCTGGGAGCGCTTTCCTACGAGCAGTACTTC. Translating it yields CASSLGALSYEQYF.